The 18 T cell receptor beta chains below all came from one sample that was sequenced in a study of T cell responses to AZD1222 COVID-19 vaccine. The assay was immunoSEQ multiplex PCR, and TCRdb's table has in-frame clones only and misses some. This sample has over 150,000 clones, with roughly 90% found just once. This material consisted of peripheral blood, taken 28 days after the second AZD1222 dose. These receptors were collected from an adult who received the AZD1222 COVID-19 vaccine.

The rearrangement joins TRBV7-9 to TRBJ1-2, with 7 bases aligning to TRBD1. Looked up from germline, CDR1 is SEHNR and CDR2 is FQNEAQ (reference sequence). The CDR3 contains 13 residues. J lost 7 bases, V lost 4 bases, and 6 bases had no gene match. CDR3 bases: TGTGCCAGCAGCTCCACAGGGGATGGTGGCTACACCTTC. Translating it yields CASSSTGDGGYTF.

This chain links TRBV27 with TRBJ1-4, with 8 bases lining up with TRBD1. V lost 8 bases, J lost 6 bases, and 8 bases stayed unmatched. The CDR3 covers 14 residues. CDR1 and CDR2 (germline): MNHEY, SMNVEV (reference sequence). This CDR3 reads CASRGTGRYEKLFF. CDR3 sequence (DNA): TGTGCCAGCCGTGGGACAGGTCGTTATGAAAAACTGTTTTTT.

V is TRBV7-9 and J is TRBJ1-2; perhaps TRBD1 as D (6 bases). The CDR3 runs to 17 residues. Germline values: CDR1 SEHNR, CDR2 FQNEAQ (reference sequence). Trimming shortened V by 5 bases and J by 0 bases, and 19 bases separated the two germline ends. The CDR3 DNA sequence: TGTGCCAGCAGCCCCAGCCGGGACATTGCTTCTAACTATGGCTACACCTTC. Protein sequence: CASSPSRDIASNYGYTF.

The chain employs TRBV5-1 and TRBJ1-1; TRBD1 is a possible D gene (5 bases). This CDR3 has 17 amino acids. V was clipped by 1 base and J by 4 bases, with 20 bases between them. Per germline, CDR1 SGHRS and CDR2 YFSETQ. The CDR3 DNA is TGCGCCAGCAGCTTGATTGGGGGGTTAAGGGGAGGCACTGAAGCTTTCTTT. Amino acid sequence: CASSLIGGLRGGTEAFF. The whole variable domain, remainder taken from reference TRBV5-1 and TRBJ1-1, is KAGVTQTPRYLIKTRGQQVTLSCSPISGHRSVSWYQQTPGQGLQFLFEYFSETQRNKGNFPGRFSGRQFSNSRSEMNVSTLELGDSALYLCASSLIGGLRGGTEAFFGQGTRLTVV.

J is TRBJ1-1 and V is TRBV2, with D unresolved. Germline-derived CDR1 and CDR2 are SNHLY and FYNNEI. Trimming shortened V by 8 bases and J by 1 base, and 11 bases separated the two germline ends. The CDR3 extends over 13 amino acids. The CDR3 spells CASPSGQNTEAFF. The CDR3, as DNA: TGTGCCAGCCCCTCCGGGCAGAACACTGAAGCTTTCTTT.

The chain joins TRBV25-1 to TRBJ1-1, with no clear D. The V gene lost 4 bases and the J gene lost 7 bases, with 7 bases spanning the gap. The CDR3 is 11 residues long. Germline CDR1 is MGHDK and CDR2 is SYGVNS. CDR3 sequence reads: CASSGLHEAFF. CDR3 sequence (DNA): TGTGCCAGCAGTGGTCTGCATGAAGCTTTCTTT.

This sequence joins TRBV6-6 and TRBJ1-6; no clear D. Trimming cost V 9 bases and J 9 bases, with 15 bases left between them. Germline CDR1 is MNHNY and CDR2 is SVGAGI (reference sequence). The CDR3 is 13 residues long. CDR3 nucleotides: TGTGCCAGTCTCAAGGGTTCCTCTTCACCCCTCCACTTT. As protein: CASLKGSSSPLHF.

This chain connects TRBV20-1 to TRBJ2-5; D is undetermined. Germline loops: CDR1 DFQATT, CDR2 SNEGSKA (reference sequence). The CDR3 contains 12 residues. V lost 3 bases and J 1 base, leaving 6 bases between the germline ends. CDR3 coding DNA: TGCAGTGCTAGTTCCTTCCAAGAGACCCAGTACTTC. It specifies CSASSFQETQYF.

The rearrangement links TRBV6-1 to TRBJ1-1; D is perhaps TRBD1 (6 bases). Germline assignment: CDR1 MNHNS and CDR2 SASEGT. V lost 3 bases, J lost 0 bases, and 11 bases lay in between. CDR3 length: 15 residues. The CDR3 region is CASSEVQGMNTEAFF. CDR3 coding DNA: TGTGCCAGCAGTGAGGTACAGGGAATGAACACTGAAGCTTTCTTT.

This chain connects TRBV27 to TRBJ1-5; 7 bases fit TRBD1. Trimming took 4 bases from V and 5 from J; bases not matched to a gene: 8. This CDR3 is 15 amino acids long. The germline CDR1 and CDR2 sequences are MNHEY and SMNVEV (reference sequence). CDR3 sequence (DNA): TGTGCCAGCAGTTCCAGGGACAGACTATATCAGCCCCAGCATTTT. Protein: CASSSRDRLYQPQHF.

V gene TRBV4-3 combines with J gene TRBJ2-7, with 11 bases fitting TRBD1. Trimming at V came to 5 bases and at J to 6 bases, leaving 6 bases not matched to a gene. The CDR3 is 14 amino acids. Germline CDR1 reads LGHNA; CDR2 reads YSLEER. CDR3 region: CASSSDRGHVEQYF. The CDR3 DNA follows: TGCGCCAGCAGCTCGGACAGGGGGCATGTCGAGCAGTACTTC.

The count of this clone is one. CDR3 sequence: CASSTGQGAETEAFF. The CDR3 nucleotides are TGTGCCAGCAGCACCGGACAGGGGGCAGAAACTGAAGCTTTCTTT. The V gene is TRBV5-4, the J gene TRBJ1-1, with 11 positions matching TRBD1. V gave up 4 bases and J gave up 5 bases; unmatched junction bases: 7. In germline, CDR1 is SGHNT, CDR2 YYREEE (reference sequence). The length of the CDR3 is 15 residues.

The chain uses TRBV2 and TRBJ1-1; unclear D gene. The CDR3 runs to 13 residues. V was pared by 6 bases and J by 1 base, with 9 bases between. Germline CDR1 reads SNHLY; CDR2 reads FYNNEI. Written as DNA, the CDR3 is TGTGCCAGCAGAGCTGACCCGAACACTGAAGCTTTCTTT. Translating gives CASRADPNTEAFF.

The V gene is TRBV6-2 or TRBV6-3, the J gene TRBJ1-1; no clear D gene. The germline V gene encodes CDR1 MNHEY and CDR2 SVGEGT. Trimming pared 2 bases from V and 10 bases from J, leaving 8 bases between. This CDR3 contains 11 residues. Here the CDR3 DNA reads TGTGCCAGCAGTTACAAGGGAGCAGCTTTCTTT. Its translation: CASSYKGAAFF.

The gene calls are TRBV3-1 (or the pseudogene TRBV3-2) and TRBJ1-1; D unresolved. The CDR3 sequence is 11 residues long. The germline gives CDR1 LGHDT, CDR2 YNNKEL (reference sequence). Between the trimmed V and J ends, which lost 8 bases and 1 base, there was a span of 5 bases. The CDR3 coding sequence is TGTGCCAGCGGGCGGAACACTGAAGCTTTCTTT. This translates into CASGRNTEAFF.

In regard to this clone: The sample holds other DNA sequences that translate to the same CDR3. The CDR3 DNA reads as TGTGCCTGGAGTGTCGGTCAGCCCCAGCATTTT. Translating it yields CAWSVGQPQHF. The genes are TRBV30 and TRBJ1-5; no firm D call. The V end was cut by 0 bases, the J end by 6 bases, with 3 bases between. The CDR3 sequence is 11 residues long. The V gene's germline CDR1 is GTSNPN and CDR2 SVGIG (reference sequence).

The genes are TRBV12-3 or TRBV12-4 and TRBJ1-1; D is uncertain. The V end lost 4 bases, the J end lost 0 bases, and 3 bases lay between the germline ends. This CDR3 is 12 amino acids long. The CDR3 loop reads CASSSMNTEAFF. CDR3 bases: TGTGCCAGCAGTTCAATGAACACTGAAGCTTTCTTT.

The rearrangement links TRBV7-2 to TRBJ2-5, with no clear D. The CDR3 spans 13 residues. The V and J ends lost 1 base and 3 bases respectively, with 6 bases between them. The germline CDR1 and CDR2 sequences are SGHTA and FQGNSA. The CDR3 DNA reads as TGTGCCAGCAGCTTAGGACCGAAAGAGACCCAGTACTTC. Amino acids: CASSLGPKETQYF.